This T cell receptor (beta chain) originates from a study of T cells after posttransplantation cyclophosphamide. Overall study results and limits: Blood and skin or GI T cell repertoires showed limited TRB overlap.

As to this clone: Its antigen is currently unknown.

Measured with immunoSEQ multiplex PCR; TCRdb has only the in-frame clones, and not every one. The sample has 6,000 to 7,500 clones, 95% to 98% seen once. The sequence derives from a man between 40 and 49 years old in good health, CMV-negative, and a related stem cell transplant donor. The material sequenced was memory CD4+ T cells sorted from PBMCs.

The CDR3 loop reads CASSSTPGNRHNEQFF. CDR3 DNA: TGTGCCAGCAGTTCTACTCCAGGGAATCGGCACAATGAGCAGTTCTTC. V usage is TRBV6-6 and J usage is TRBJ2-1; tentatively, D is TRBD1 (5 bases). The CDR3 extends over 16 amino acids. The V and J ends lost 4 bases and 5 bases respectively, with 18 bases between them. CDR1 and CDR2 from the germline V gene are MNHNY and SVGAGI (reference sequence).